This T cell receptor (beta chain) was captured by sequencing in a study of T cell responses to AZD1222 COVID-19 vaccine. Study-level points and caveats: Reportedly, nearly half the spike-specific TCRs target unmutated variant regions.

Some clones are missing from TCRdb's copy, which holds only in-frame ones; the method was immunoSEQ multiplex PCR. The repertoire consists of around 100,000 clones, with 85% occurring once and the leading ten covering about 4.6%. A word on this clone: Its antigen is as yet unknown.

The study pooled second doses at about 4 or about 12 weeks. Germline V gives CDR1 MNHEY, CDR2 SVGAGI. The CDR3 is 14 amino acids. The V and J ends lost 5 bases and 1 base respectively, with 12 bases between them. The receptor comes from an adult who received the AZD1222 COVID-19 vaccine. This chain uses TRBV6-5 with TRBJ2-7; either TRBD1 or TRBD2 may supply D (5 bases each). The input for sequencing was peripheral blood, taken 28 days after the second AZD1222 dose. The CDR3 protein is CASSPRDGSYEQYF. The CDR3 region has the DNA TGTGCCAGCAGTCCTCGGGACGGGTCCTACGAGCAGTACTTC.